A single sample gave rise to the 5 T cell receptor beta chains below, sequenced in a study of Ad26.COV2.S vaccination and SARS-CoV-2 variants. Assay: immunoSEQ multiplex PCR; the TCRdb copy retains only in-frame clones and omits some. The sample records a few hundred thousand clones, about 89% being singletons. Treatment specified: over 15 received Ad26.COV2.S at low or high dose, single or two shots; about five received placebo; per-sample allocation not given. It was on day 63 after the first vaccine or placebo injection that samples were taken. Specimen: peripheral blood, collected in a trial of Ad26.COV2.S vaccine versus placebo. The origin of the receptors is a person aged 18-65 years who received the Ad26.COV2.S COVID-19 vaccine or a placebo.

The chain employs TRBV27 and TRBJ2-3; tentative D call: TRBD2 (6 bases). V was pared by 4 bases and J by 1 base, with 12 bases between. The germline V gene has CDR1 MNHEY and CDR2 SMNVEV (reference sequence). This CDR3 has 15 amino acids. For the CDR3, the DNA is TGTGCCAGCAGTTCTCCGGGGGAGGGCACAGATACGCAGTATTTT. Translated, it gives CASSSPGEGTDTQYF.

The rearrangement links TRBV2 to TRBJ2-3; D uncertain. V dropped 2 bases and J dropped 9 bases, with 15 bases sitting between them. The CDR3 is 14 amino acids. Germline CDR1 is SNHLY and CDR2 is FYNNEI. As DNA, the CDR3 is TGTGCCAGCAGTGAACGGACGGACGATGACACGCAGTATTTT. Protein product: CASSERTDDDTQYF.

The chain combines TRBV11-2 with TRBJ1-1; D is undetermined. Looked up from germline, CDR1 is SGHAT and CDR2 is FQNNGV. This CDR3 is 13 amino acids long. Trimming removed 0 bases at V and 3 bases at J, with 5 bases between. The DNA for the CDR3 is TGTGCCAGCAGCTTAGAAGGGCACACTGAAGCTTTCTTT. This sequence encodes CASSLEGHTEAFF.

The rearrangement links TRBV4-2 to TRBJ2-7; 8 bases are a match to TRBD1. CDR1 is LGHNA, CDR2 YNFKEQ, per germline. V shed 3 bases, J shed 2 bases, and the junction held 3 bases outside the gene matches. This CDR3 spans 14 amino acids. The CDR3 DNA sequence: TGTGCCAGCAGCCAGGGGACAGGAACCTACGAGCAGTACTTC. Translated, it gives CASSQGTGTYEQYF.

Comments on this clone: Other DNA sequences in this sample translate to the same CDR3. The gene calls are TRBV28 and TRBJ1-5, with a tentative D call TRBD1 (5 bases). The CDR3 consists of 14 residues. Germline V gene data show CDR1 as MDHEN and CDR2 as SYDVKM. V gave up 3 bases and J gave up 6 bases, with 12 bases separating them. CDR3 residues: CASSFLGAGQPQHF. CDR3 bases: TGTGCCAGCAGTTTTCTCGGGGCGGGTCAGCCCCAGCATTTT.